This TCR beta chain was identified in a study of molecular identifiers for immune sequencing clone quantification. Study information: In replicates, RNA taken from approximately 20,000 or 100,000 naive CD8 cells was divided five ways, and four portions underwent sequencing. Study-wide points: Clone sizes could be underestimated for highly expanded clones when identical TCR molecules share a barcode.

This clonotype has more than one count but fewer than ten. The antigen is undetermined. A CD8+CD4-CCR7+CD45RA+ gate was used to sort naive CD8 T cells. Bulk TCR libraries used previously described methods and listed TCR primers. From the PCR reads, TCRdb called clonotypes with MiXCR, one entry per CDR3 protein. The table records approximately 670,000 distinct CDR3 sequences, nearly 20% of them present only once. This CDR3 region has 16 residues. The V gene's germline CDR1 is LNHDA and CDR2 SQIVND (reference sequence). Between the trimmed V and J ends, which lost 3 bases and 0 bases, there was a span of 9 bases.

V usage is TRBV19 and J usage is TRBJ2-6; tentatively, D is TRBD1 or TRBD2 (5 bases each). Sequenced material: naive CD8+ T cells from blood, with Jurkat cell RNA spiked in. The subset is: FACS-sorted CD8+CD4-CCR7+CD45RA+ naive T cells. The sequence was collected from a human donor in good health. Some libraries in this study had Jurkat cell RNA spiked in. DNA of the CDR3: TGTGCCAGTAGTATTGGGGGAACCTCTGGGGCCAACGTCCTGACTTTC. Its protein is CASSIGGTSGANVLTF. Full variable domain (missing parts from reference TRBV19 and TRBJ2-6): DGGITQSPKYLFRKEGQNVTLSCEQNLNHDAMYWYRQDPGQGLRLIYYSQIVNDFQKGDIAEGYSVSREKKESFPLTVTSAQKNPTAFYLCASSIGGTSGANVLTFGAGSRLTVL.